The TCR beta chain under discussion was sequenced for a study of T cells in Graves' hyperthyroidism and ophthalmopathy. Study context: At initial diagnosis, before any treatment had begun, peripheral blood was obtained.

Across 18 months, stable Graves' hyperthyroidism was marked by no progression to ophthalmopathy. Amplification of TCR beta CDR3 regions used RNA as the template. First-round RT-PCR targeting the TCR CDR3 was performed with the HTBI primer set. TCRdb fed the multiplex PCR reads into MiXCR, producing one record per CDR3 protein. The repertoire includes around 560,000 distinct CDR3 sequences, 15% to 20% of them detected once, and more than 15% sits in the top ten. The V gene lost 6 bases and the J gene lost 12 bases, with 14 bases spanning the gap. This CDR3 region has 11 residues. In germline, CDR1 is MNHNS, CDR2 SASEGT.

This sequence originates from a woman aged 18-29 years with Graves' hyperthyroidism. This chain joins TRBV6-1 and TRBJ1-1; D gene uncertain. The sequenced sample was blood. The CDR3 nucleotides read TGTGCCAGCAGATCGACAACGTGGACTTTCTTT. This encodes CASRSTTWTFF.